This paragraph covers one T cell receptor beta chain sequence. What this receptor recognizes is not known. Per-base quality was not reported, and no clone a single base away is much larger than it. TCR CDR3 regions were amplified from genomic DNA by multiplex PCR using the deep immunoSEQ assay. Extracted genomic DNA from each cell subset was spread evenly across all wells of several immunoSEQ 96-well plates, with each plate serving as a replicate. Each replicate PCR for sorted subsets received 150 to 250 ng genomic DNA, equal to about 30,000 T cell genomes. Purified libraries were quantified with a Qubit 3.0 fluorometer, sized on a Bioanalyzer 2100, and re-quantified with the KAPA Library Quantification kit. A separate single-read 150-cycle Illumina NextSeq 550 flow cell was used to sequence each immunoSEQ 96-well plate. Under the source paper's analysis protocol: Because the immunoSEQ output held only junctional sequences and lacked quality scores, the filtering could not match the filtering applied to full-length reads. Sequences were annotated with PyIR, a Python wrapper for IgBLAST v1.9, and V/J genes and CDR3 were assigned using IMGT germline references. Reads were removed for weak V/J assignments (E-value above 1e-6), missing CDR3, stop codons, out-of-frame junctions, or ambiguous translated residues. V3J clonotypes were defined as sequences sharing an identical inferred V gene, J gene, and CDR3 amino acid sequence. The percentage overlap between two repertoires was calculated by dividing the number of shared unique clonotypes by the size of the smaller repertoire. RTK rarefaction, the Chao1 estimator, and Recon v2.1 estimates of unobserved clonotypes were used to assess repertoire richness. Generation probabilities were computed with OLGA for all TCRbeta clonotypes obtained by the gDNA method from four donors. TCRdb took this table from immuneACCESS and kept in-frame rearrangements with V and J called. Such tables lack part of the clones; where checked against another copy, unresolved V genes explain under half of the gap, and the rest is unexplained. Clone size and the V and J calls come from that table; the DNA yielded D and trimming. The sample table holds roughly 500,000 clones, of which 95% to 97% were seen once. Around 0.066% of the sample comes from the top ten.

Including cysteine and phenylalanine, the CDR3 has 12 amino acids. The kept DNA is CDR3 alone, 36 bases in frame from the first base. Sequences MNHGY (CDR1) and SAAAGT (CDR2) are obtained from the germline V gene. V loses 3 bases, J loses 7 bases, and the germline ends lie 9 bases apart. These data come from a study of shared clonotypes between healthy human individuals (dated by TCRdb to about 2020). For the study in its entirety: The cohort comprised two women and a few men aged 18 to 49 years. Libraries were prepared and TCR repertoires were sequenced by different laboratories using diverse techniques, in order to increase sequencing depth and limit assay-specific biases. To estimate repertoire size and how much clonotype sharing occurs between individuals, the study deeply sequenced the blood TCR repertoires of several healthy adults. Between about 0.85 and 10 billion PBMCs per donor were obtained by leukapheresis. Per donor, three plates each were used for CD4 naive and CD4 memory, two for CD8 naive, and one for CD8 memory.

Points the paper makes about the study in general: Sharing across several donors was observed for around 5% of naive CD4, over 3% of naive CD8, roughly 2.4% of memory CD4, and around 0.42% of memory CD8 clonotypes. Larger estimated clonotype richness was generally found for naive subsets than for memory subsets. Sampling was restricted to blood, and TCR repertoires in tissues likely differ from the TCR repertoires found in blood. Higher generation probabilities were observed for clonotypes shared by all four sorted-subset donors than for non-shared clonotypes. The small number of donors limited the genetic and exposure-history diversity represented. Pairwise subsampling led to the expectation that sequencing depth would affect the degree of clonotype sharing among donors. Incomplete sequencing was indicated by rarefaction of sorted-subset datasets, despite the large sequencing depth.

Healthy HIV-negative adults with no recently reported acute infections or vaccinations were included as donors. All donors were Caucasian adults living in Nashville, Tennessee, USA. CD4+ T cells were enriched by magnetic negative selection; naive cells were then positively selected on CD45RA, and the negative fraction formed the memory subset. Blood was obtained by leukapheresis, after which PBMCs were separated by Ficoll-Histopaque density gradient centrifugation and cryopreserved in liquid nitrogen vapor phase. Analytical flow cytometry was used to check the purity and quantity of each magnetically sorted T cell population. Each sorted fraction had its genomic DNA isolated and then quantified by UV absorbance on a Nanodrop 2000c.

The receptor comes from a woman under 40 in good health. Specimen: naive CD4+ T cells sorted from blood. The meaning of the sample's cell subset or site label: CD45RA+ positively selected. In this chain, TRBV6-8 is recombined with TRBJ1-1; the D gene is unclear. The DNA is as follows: TGTGCCAGCAGTTATCTCCGGGATGAAGCTTTCTTT. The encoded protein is CASSYLRDEAFF.